Listed below are T cell receptor beta chains from one sample, sequenced in a study of blood T cell repertoires in COVID-19. Clones were read by immunoSEQ multiplex PCR, and TCRdb kept only the in-frame ones, dropping some. The repertoire consists of under 200,000 clones, with around 87% occurring once and the leading ten covering 2.5%. Specimen: peripheral blood. These receptor sequences come from a woman older than 75 with COVID-19, enrolled during active disease. Both conserved end residues are part of each CDR3. Each record gives: V gene, D gene, clone size, J gene, CDR3 DNA, CDR3 protein. The D gene is left open where the match is weak. Rows give clone size only sometimes, using once, few, many, or a class for an expanded clone.

TRBV9	-	-	TRBJ2-2	TGTGCCAGCAGCGTAGGGGGCGGGATTAGCACCGGGGAGCTGTTTTTT	CASSVGGGISTGELFF
TRBV28	TRBD1	once	TRBJ1-2	TGTGCCAGCAGTGAGACCGGGACAGGGAGAGGCTATGGCTACACCTTC	CASSETGTGRGYGYTF
TRBV7-2	-	-	TRBJ1-2	TGTGCCAGCAGCTTAGGAGGAAAGACAGACTATGGCTACACCTTC	CASSLGGKTDYGYTF
TRBV5-8	-	-	TRBJ1-5	TGTGCCAGCAGCTTCGGGGTGATTAGCAATCAGCCCCAGCATTTT	CASSFGVISNQPQHF
TRBV9	TRBD1	-	TRBJ2-5	TGTGCCAGCAGCCAGGGACAGCCTCGGGAGACCCAGTACTTC	CASSQGQPRETQYF
TRBV18	-	-	TRBJ1-1	TGTGCCAGCTCAACGACTAGGGAGGGGGGAGCTTTCTTT	CASSTTREGGAFF
TRBV4-3	TRBD1	-	TRBJ2-2	TGCGCCAGCAGCCAGGACAGGTTCGGCGGGGAGCTGTTTTTT	CASSQDRFGGELFF
TRBV15	TRBD2	-	TRBJ2-2	TGTGCCACCAGAGGGCGGGAGCGAACCGGGGAGCTGTTTTTT	CATRGRERTGELFF
TRBV11-2	-	-	TRBJ2-3	TGTGCCAGCAGCTTAGGGACTACCGGCATCTATACGCAGTATTTT	CASSLGTTGIYTQYF
TRBV7-9	TRBD1	-	TRBJ2-1	TGTGCCAGCAGCTCGGACAGGGAGGTCGTGTATGAGCAGTTCTTC	CASSSDREVVYEQFF
TRBV27	TRBD1	-	TRBJ2-7	TGTGCCAGCGGTAGCTGGGACAGGGTGGACCGGAGCTCCTACGAGCAGTACTTC	CASGSWDRVDRSSYEQYF
TRBV4-1	-	once	TRBJ2-7	TGCGCCAGCAGCCACTCCCGACAGGGACTTTACGAGCAGTACTTC	CASSHSRQGLYEQYF
TRBV27	TRBD2	few	TRBJ2-3	TGTGCCAGCAGTTTACTAGCGGGAGGGGTCCCATACACAGATACGCAGTATTTT	CASSLLAGGVPYTDTQYF
TRBV24-1	-	-	TRBJ1-3	TGTGCCACCAGTGGACACCTGTCTGGAAACACCATATATTTT	CATSGHLSGNTIYF
TRBV19	-	-	TRBJ1-2	TGTGCCAGTAGTATGACAGGTGCCTATGGCTACACCTTC	CASSMTGAYGYTF
TRBV2	-	-	TRBJ1-1	TGTGCCAGCACCACACAGGATTCGGGCACTGAAGCTTTCTTT	CASTTQDSGTEAFF
TRBV28	TRBD1	-	TRBJ1-6	TGTGCCAGCCTACAGGGGCGTAATTCACCCCTCCACTTT	CASLQGRNSPLHF
TRBV6-2/TRBV6-3	TRBD1	-	TRBJ2-7	TGTGCCAGCAGTAGCCGGGACAGGGGGTACGAGCAGTACTTC	CASSSRDRGYEQYF
TRBV19	TRBD1	-	TRBJ2-5	TGTGCCAGTAGTACCGCCGGGACAGGGTATGGAGAGACCCAGTACTTC	CASSTAGTGYGETQYF
TRBV27	TRBD2	-	TRBJ2-7	TGTGCCAGCAGTATGACTAGCGGGAGATACGAGCAGTACTTC	CASSMTSGRYEQYF
TRBV7-8	TRBD2	-	TRBJ2-3	TGTGCCAGCAGCTTAGCTCTAGCGGGGACAGATACGCAGTATTTT	CASSLALAGTDTQYF
TRBV7-2	TRBD2	-	TRBJ2-3	TGTGCCAGCAGCTACCAGGCGGGAGGCACAGATACGCAGTATTTT	CASSYQAGGTDTQYF
TRBV4-2	TRBD1	-	TRBJ1-4	TGTGCCAGCAGCCTACCTCTCAAACAGGGGGGGAATGAAAAACTGTTTTTT	CASSLPLKQGGNEKLFF
TRBV6-5	TRBD1	-	TRBJ1-2	TGTGCCAGCAGGTTCGGGACAGGGGTGCCTGGCTACACCTTC	CASRFGTGVPGYTF
TRBV7-9	TRBD1	-	TRBJ1-1	TGTGCCAGCAGCTCCCGGGACCCCAGGGGGGAGGCTTTCTTT	CASSSRDPRGEAFF
TRBV9	-	-	TRBJ2-3	TGTGCCAGCAGCGTAGCAGGAGGGCGAGATACGCAGTATTTT	CASSVAGGRDTQYF
TRBV7-8	-	few	TRBJ2-7	TGTGCCAGCAGAACGCAGGCGGGCGCGTTAGAGCAGTACTTC	CASRTQAGALEQYF
TRBV7-2	-	once	TRBJ1-2	TGTGCCAGCAGCCGGCGCGGGGATTCCCTCACCTTC	CASSRRGDSLTF
TRBV25-1	-	-	TRBJ1-5	TGTGCCAGCAGTGAATACCGCACAGAGATCCTTAGCAATCAGCCCCAGCATTTT	CASSEYRTEILSNQPQHF
TRBV13	-	-	TRBJ2-1	TGTGCCAGCAGCCGCACATCCTCGGGGTGGATGGAGTTCTTC	CASSRTSSGWMEFF
TRBV19	TRBD1	-	TRBJ1-2	TGTGCCAGTAGTAGAGGAGGGGGCGGCTACACCTTC	CASSRGGGGYTF
TRBV28	-	-	TRBJ2-7	TGTGCCAGCAGTTTACAGTACCTCTACGAGCAGTACTTC	CASSLQYLYEQYF
TRBV12-3/TRBV12-4	-	-	TRBJ1-1	TGTGCCAGCAGTTTAGCACAGGGAACGGCTTTCTTT	CASSLAQGTAFF
TRBV5-1	-	-	TRBJ2-3	TGCGCCAGCAGCTATCGGGATGGCACAGATACGCAGTATTTT	CASSYRDGTDTQYF
TRBV5-1	-	few	TRBJ1-1	TGCGCCAGCAGCTTGGTGGCAGGGAAAGGCACTGAAGCTTTCTTT	CASSLVAGKGTEAFF
TRBV11-1	-	-	TRBJ1-1	TGTGCCAGCAGCCCAGGACAGTTCACTGAAGCTTTCTTT	CASSPGQFTEAFF
TRBV7-9	-	-	TRBJ2-7	TGTGCCAGCAGCCTCTCGAGGTCCGTCGAGCAGTACTTC	CASSLSRSVEQYF
TRBV7-3	TRBD2	-	TRBJ2-1	TGTGCCAGCAGCTCAGTAGCGGGAGAAAACAATGAGCAGTTCTTC	CASSSVAGENNEQFF
TRBV3-1/TRBV3-2	TRBD2	-	TRBJ2-7	TGTGCCAGCAGCCAGCCGGGACTAGCGGACTACGAGCAGTACTTC	CASSQPGLADYEQYF
TRBV4-2	-	-	TRBJ2-7	TGTGCCAGCAGCCAAGGGGGGGTCAAAAGATACGAGCAGTACTTC	CASSQGGVKRYEQYF
TRBV9	TRBD1	-	TRBJ1-1	TGTGCCAGCAGCGCCGGGACAGGCTTGAACACTGAAGCTTTCTTT	CASSAGTGLNTEAFF
TRBV5-1	-	-	TRBJ2-5	TGCGCCAGCAGCTTGGGAGGCAGGGGTGGGTACCAAGAGACCCAGTACTTC	CASSLGGRGGYQETQYF
TRBV11-3	TRBD1	-	TRBJ2-1	TGTGCCAGCAGTTTAGGGACAGGAATATATGGGAGCAATGAGCAGTTCTTC	CASSLGTGIYGSNEQFF
TRBV4-3	-	-	TRBJ2-4	TGCGCCAGCAGCCAAGAGCCGGGACTAGCCAAAAACATTCAGTACTTC	CASSQEPGLAKNIQYF
TRBV14	-	few	TRBJ1-2	TGTGCCAGCAGCCAAGGAGGCTTATCGGGGTATGGCTACACCTTC	CASSQGGLSGYGYTF
TRBV28	-	-	TRBJ2-3	TGTGCCCTAGGTGGCTCCAGCACAGATACGCAGTATTTT	CALGGSSTDTQYF
TRBV7-9	TRBD1	-	TRBJ1-5	TGTGCCAGCAGCCCAGGGGGCGCGATAGGTCAGCCCCAGCATTTT	CASSPGGAIGQPQHF
TRBV11-3	TRBD1	few	TRBJ2-3	TGTGCCAGCAGCTTAGGCAGGGGGTTCACAGATACGCAGTATTTT	CASSLGRGFTDTQYF
TRBV28	-	-	TRBJ1-5	TGTGCCAGCAGTCCGCAGGGGTATCAGCCCCAGCATTTT	CASSPQGYQPQHF
TRBV16	-	-	TRBJ1-1	TGTGCCAGCAGCCACCAGGGTCCCACTGAAGCTTTCTTT	CASSHQGPTEAFF